Listed below are T cell receptor beta chains from one sample, sequenced in a study of cytomegalovirus exposure and HLA in healthy donors. The repertoire was sequenced with immunoSEQ multiplex PCR; TCRdb's copy has only in-frame clones and lacks some. This sample has more than 75,000 clones, with more than 75% found just once. Material for sequencing was PBMCs. The receptor source for this set is a woman in her forties in good health and CMV-seropositive. CDR3s include the opening cysteine and the closing phenylalanine or tryptophan. D genes are given only for firm matches. Only part of the rows carry a size: once, few, many, or a class if the clone is expanded.

J | size | V | D | CDR3 | DNA
TRBJ1-6 | . | TRBV6-5 | . | CASSYSERMPLHF | TGTGCCAGCAGTTACTCGGAGCGTATGCCCCTCCACTTT
TRBJ2-7 | . | TRBV7-7 | . | CASSLAAGSSYEQYF | TGTGCTAGCAGCTTAGCGGCGGGGTCATCCTACGAGCAGTACTTC
TRBJ2-5 | . | TRBV13 | TRBD2 | CASSLGGLGGGETQYF | TGTGCCAGCAGCTTAGGCGGTTTGGGGGGAGGGGAGACCCAGTACTTC
TRBJ1-2 | . | TRBV18 | . | CASSPVGAGANYGYTF | TGTGCCAGCTCACCAGTAGGGGCCGGAGCTAACTATGGCTACACCTTC
TRBJ2-5 | . | TRBV11-3 | . | CASSPTREGTQYF | TGTGCCAGCAGCCCGACACGCGAAGGGACCCAGTACTTC
TRBJ2-1 | . | TRBV7-9 | TRBD1 | CASSLGGTDQFF | TGTGCCAGCAGCTTAGGGGGGACAGACCAGTTCTTC
TRBJ2-2 | . | TRBV4-2 | TRBD1 | CASSRPGGTGTGSTGELFF | TGTGCCAGCAGCCGACCTGGAGGAACCGGGACAGGGTCCACCGGGGAGCTGTTTTTT
TRBJ1-1 | . | TRBV7-3 | . | CASSSGTNTEAFF | TGTGCCAGCAGCTCGGGAACGAACACTGAAGCTTTCTTT
TRBJ2-3 | . | TRBV18 | TRBD1 | CASSPAGTGFTDTQYF | TGTGCCAGCTCACCCGCCGGGACAGGGTTTACAGATACGCAGTATTTT
TRBJ2-7 | . | TRBV4-1 | TRBD1 | CASSQGPGQGAYEQYF | TGCGCCAGCAGCCAAGGGCCGGGACAGGGGGCCTACGAGCAGTACTTC
TRBJ2-2 | . | TRBV5-4 | TRBD2 | CASSLELAGGSTGELFF | TGTGCCAGCAGCTTGGAGTTGGCGGGAGGAAGCACCGGGGAGCTGTTTTTT
TRBJ2-5 | . | TRBV29-1 | . | CSVVILDSYQYF | TGCAGCGTTGTGATCTTGGACAGCTACCAGTACTTC
TRBJ2-5 | . | TRBV30 | . | CAWNRGSAGGTQYF | TGTGCCTGGAACCGTGGATCTGCCGGAGGGACCCAGTACTTC
TRBJ2-6 | . | TRBV28 | TRBD1 | CASSTRQGVGPSGANVLTF | TGTGCCAGCAGTACAAGACAGGGAGTCGGCCCCTCTGGGGCCAACGTCCTGACTTTC
TRBJ1-1 | few | TRBV4-1 | . | CASSRETFRTENTEAFF | TGCGCCAGCAGCCGAGAAACGTTTAGGACAGAGAACACTGAAGCTTTCTTT
TRBJ2-2 | . | TRBV7-9 | TRBD1 | CASSPWDRPTGELFF | TGTGCCAGCAGCCCATGGGACAGGCCGACCGGGGAGCTGTTTTTT
TRBJ1-1 | . | TRBV7-9 | . | CSSSLGQGKAFF | TGTTCCAGCAGCTTAGGGCAGGGGAAAGCTTTCTTT
TRBJ2-3 | . | TRBV6-4 | . | CASSWSSTDTQYF | TGTGCCAGCAGTTGGAGTAGCACAGATACGCAGTATTTT
TRBJ2-7 | . | TRBV6-5 | . | CASSYQGGLSYEQYF | TGTGCCAGCAGTTATCAAGGCGGGCTATCGTACGAGCAGTACTTC
TRBJ2-1 | . | TRBV7-2 | . | CASSQGLFNEQFF | TGTGCCAGCAGCCAGGGGCTATTCAATGAGCAGTTCTTC
TRBJ2-3 | . | TRBV6-5 | . | CASGLTGTSTDTQYF | TGTGCCAGCGGACTGACCGGGACTAGCACAGATACGCAGTATTTT
TRBJ2-7 | . | TRBV2 | . | CASSDSLSYEQYF | TGTGCCAGCAGTGATAGTCTCTCCTACGAGCAGTACTTC
TRBJ1-2 | few | TRBV14 | . | CASSQSMGGNYGYTF | TGTGCCAGCAGCCAATCGATGGGAGGGAACTATGGCTACACCTTC
TRBJ2-1 | . | TRBV9 | . | CASSGQVPPLNEQFF | TGTGCCAGCAGCGGACAGGTACCCCCCCTCAATGAGCAGTTCTTC
TRBJ2-7 | . | TRBV5-1 | TRBD1 | CASSPGQGPYEQYF | TGCGCCAGCAGCCCGGGACAGGGACCCTACGAGCAGTACTTC
TRBJ1-2 | few | TRBV7-9 | . | CSSSSRAYGYTF | TGTTCCAGCAGCTCGAGGGCCTATGGCTACACCTTC
TRBJ2-4 | . | TRBV5-6 | . | CASSLYQVAKNIQYF | TGTGCCAGCAGCTTGTATCAGGTAGCCAAAAACATTCAGTACTTC
TRBJ2-6 | few | TRBV7-2 | TRBD2 | CASSSRLAGGTSGANVLTF | TGTGCCAGCAGCTCCCGACTAGCGGGAGGAACCTCTGGGGCCAACGTCCTGACTTTC